This T cell receptor (beta chain) is drawn from a study of control samples from healthy donors and cancer patients. Here immunoSEQ multiplex PCR was the method, and the copy in TCRdb shows in-frame clones only, minus some. This sample has approximately 86,000 clones, with about 83% found just once. The receptor comes from a woman in her thirties or forties in good health. Sample: blood.

CDR3 protein: CAWSVRQAEDLYGYTF. In DNA form, the CDR3 reads TGTGCCTGGAGTGTTCGACAGGCAGAAGACCTCTATGGCTACACCTTC. The V call is TRBV30, the J call TRBJ1-2; maybe TRBD1 (6 bases). CDR3 length equals 16 residues. V was pared by 0 bases and J by 4 bases, with 18 bases between. In germline, CDR1 is GTSNPN, CDR2 SVGIG (reference sequence).